The T cell receptor beta chain under discussion was sequenced for a study of blood T cell repertoires in COVID-19. Across the whole study: The origin of the acute and convalescent COVID-19 samples was the United States, Italy and Spain. PBMCs, B-cell-depleted T cells, or T cells provided the cDNA or gDNA that made up the material.

The authors' processing: The assay estimated nucleated cells by amplifying reference gene primers. Data came from immunoSEQ multiplex PCR; TCRdb stores just in-frame clones and leaves some out. V, J and clone size derive from that table, while D and trimming were established from the DNA sequence. The table has approximately 220,000 clones, roughly four fifths seen once. A case of COVID-19 had been met by exposed participants within 2 weeks before study entry. The CDR3 contains 13 residues. The V gene lost 8 bases and the J gene lost 1 base, with 11 bases spanning the gap. Material for sequencing was PBMCs or T cells enriched from blood (not recorded which). The receptor comes from a woman in her forties or fifties who had been exposed to COVID-19. V and J are TRBV12-3 or TRBV12-4 and TRBJ1-2, with D maybe TRBD1 (5 bases). Here the CDR3 DNA reads TGTGCCAGCGGTACCGGGGGTAACTATGGCTACACCTTC. Translation gives CASGTGGNYGYTF.